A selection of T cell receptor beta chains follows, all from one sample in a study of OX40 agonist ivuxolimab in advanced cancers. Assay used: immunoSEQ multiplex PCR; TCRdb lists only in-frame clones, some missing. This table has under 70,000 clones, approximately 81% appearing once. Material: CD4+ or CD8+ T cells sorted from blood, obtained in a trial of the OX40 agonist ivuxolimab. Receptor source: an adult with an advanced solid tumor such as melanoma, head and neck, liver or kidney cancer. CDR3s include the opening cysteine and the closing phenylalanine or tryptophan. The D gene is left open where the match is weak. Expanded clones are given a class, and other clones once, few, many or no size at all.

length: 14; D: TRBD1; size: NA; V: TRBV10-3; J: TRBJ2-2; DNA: TGTGCCATCAGTAGGACAGGCAACACCGGGGAGCTGTTTTTT; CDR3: CAISRTGNTGELFF
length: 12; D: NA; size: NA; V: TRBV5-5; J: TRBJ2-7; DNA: TGTGCCAGCAGCTTGTCCCGCTACGAGCAGTACTTC; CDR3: CASSLSRYEQYF
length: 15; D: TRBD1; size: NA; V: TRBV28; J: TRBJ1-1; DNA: TGTGCCAGCAGTTCGTGGACAGGGCCGGGGACTGAAGCTTTCTTT; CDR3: CASSSWTGPGTEAFF
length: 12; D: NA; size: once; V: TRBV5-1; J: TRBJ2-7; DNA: TGCGCCAGCAGCCATGACCGGGGCGAGCAGTACTTC; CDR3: CASSHDRGEQYF
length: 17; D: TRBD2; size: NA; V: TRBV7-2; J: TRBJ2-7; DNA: TGTGCCAGCAGGGGAGGGGGAGCGAGCGGGAGTACGTACGAGCAGTACTTC; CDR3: CASRGGGASGSTYEQYF
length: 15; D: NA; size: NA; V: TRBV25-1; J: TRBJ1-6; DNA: TGTGCCAGCAGCGATACCGGGCAATTCGGGTCACCCCTCCACTTT; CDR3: CASSDTGQFGSPLHF
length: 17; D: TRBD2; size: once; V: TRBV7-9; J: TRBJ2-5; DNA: TGTGCCAGCAGCTTAGAACTAGCGGCTGGGTACCAAGAGACCCAGTACTTC; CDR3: CASSLELAAGYQETQYF
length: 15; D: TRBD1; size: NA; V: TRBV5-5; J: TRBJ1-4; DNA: TGTGCCAGCAGCCAAAACAGGGGAAGAGCAGAAAAACTGTTTTTT; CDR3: CASSQNRGRAEKLFF
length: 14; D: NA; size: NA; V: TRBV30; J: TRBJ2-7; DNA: TGTGCCTGGGCACGGGGCAATTCGATCTACGAGCAGTACTTC; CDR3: CAWARGNSIYEQYF
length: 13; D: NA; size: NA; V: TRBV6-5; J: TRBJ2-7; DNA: TGTGCCAGCAGTTACTCAGGCCCAAGGGAGCAGTACTTC; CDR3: CASSYSGPREQYF
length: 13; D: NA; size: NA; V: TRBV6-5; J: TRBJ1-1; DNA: TGTGCCAGCAGAAGGATCTTGAACACTGAAGCTTTCTTT; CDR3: CASRRILNTEAFF
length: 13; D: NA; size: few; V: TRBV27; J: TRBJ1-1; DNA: TGTGCCAGCAGTTTTTCGAGGTTCACTGAAGCTTTCTTT; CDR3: CASSFSRFTEAFF
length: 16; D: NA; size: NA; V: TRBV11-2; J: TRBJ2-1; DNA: TGTGCCAGCAGCTGGAGACAGGCCAGCTCCTACAATGAGCAGTTCTTC; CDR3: CASSWRQASSYNEQFF
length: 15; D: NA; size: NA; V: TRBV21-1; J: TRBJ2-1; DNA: TGTGCCAGCAGCACCCGTAGCGGGGGGGGGAATGAGCAGTTCTTC; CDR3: CASSTRSGGGNEQFF
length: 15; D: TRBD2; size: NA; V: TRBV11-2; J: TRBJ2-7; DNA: TGTGCCAGCAGCCTGTCGGCGGGAGAGTCCTACGAGCAGTACTTC; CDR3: CASSLSAGESYEQYF
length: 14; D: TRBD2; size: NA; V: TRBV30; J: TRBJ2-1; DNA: TGTGCCTGGAGATCTAGCGGGATAGTCAATGAGCAGTTCTTC; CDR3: CAWRSSGIVNEQFF
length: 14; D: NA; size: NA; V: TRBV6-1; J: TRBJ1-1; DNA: TGTGCCAGCAGTGCCCAGGGTGGGGACACTGAAGCTTTCTTT; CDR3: CASSAQGGDTEAFF
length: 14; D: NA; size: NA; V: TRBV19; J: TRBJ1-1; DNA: TGTGCCAGTAAGCCGACAGCGCCCTACACTGAAGCTTTCTTT; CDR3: CASKPTAPYTEAFF
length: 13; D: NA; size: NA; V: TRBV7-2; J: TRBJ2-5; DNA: TGTGCCAGCAGCTTAACAGACCAATCGACCCAGTACTTC; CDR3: CASSLTDQSTQYF
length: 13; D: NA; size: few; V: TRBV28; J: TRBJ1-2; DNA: TGTGCCAGCAGTTCCTACTCGACAGATGGAGGAACCTTC; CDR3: CASSSYSTDGGTF
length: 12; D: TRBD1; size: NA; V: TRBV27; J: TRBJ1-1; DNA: TGTGCCAGCAGTCCAAACAGGGGGATAGCTTTCTTT; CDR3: CASSPNRGIAFF
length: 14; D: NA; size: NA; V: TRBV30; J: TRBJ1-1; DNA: TGTGCCTGGAGATCGAGGAACAGGGTGACTGAAGCTTTCTTT; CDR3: CAWRSRNRVTEAFF
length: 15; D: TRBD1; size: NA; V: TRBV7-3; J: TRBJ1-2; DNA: TGTGCCAGCAGCTTAGCTTCCGGGACAGGGGACGGCTACACCTTC; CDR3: CASSLASGTGDGYTF
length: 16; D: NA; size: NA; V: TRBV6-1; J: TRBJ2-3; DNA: TGTGCCAGCAGTGAAATAGCGGCTAGAGGGACAGATACGCAGTATTTT; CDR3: CASSEIAARGTDTQYF
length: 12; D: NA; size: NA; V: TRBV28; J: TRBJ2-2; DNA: TGTGCCAGCAGGACTAACACCGGGGAGCTGTTTTTT; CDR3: CASRTNTGELFF
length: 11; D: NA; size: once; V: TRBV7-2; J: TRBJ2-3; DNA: TGTGCCAGCACGCGATCGGATACGCAGTATTTT; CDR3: CASTRSDTQYF
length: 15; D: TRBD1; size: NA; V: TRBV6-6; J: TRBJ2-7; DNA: TGTGCCAGCGGGACCCAGAGACAGGGCTCCTACGAGCAGTACTTC; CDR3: CASGTQRQGSYEQYF